Presented here are 9 T cell receptor beta chains from one specimen sequenced in a study of regulatory T cells in long-lasting Graves disease. Indicated time point: newly diagnosed GD, antithyroid drugs for less than 3 months. Following extraction of RNA from PBMCs, that RNA was used to make the TCR library. To make TCR beta libraries, researchers used iRepertoire HTBI primers and Arm-PCR of CDR3 regions. TCRdb fed the multiplex PCR reads into MiXCR, producing one record per CDR3 protein. The sample has hundreds of thousands of distinct CDR3 sequences; roughly 15% are singletons. These data also featured in a second study, about T cells in Graves' hyperthyroidism and ophthalmopathy.

Sequenced material: peripheral blood mononuclear cells (PBMCs), taken at new diagnosis, from a patient treated with antithyroid drugs. Source of these receptors: a woman aged 30 to 39 with Graves disease.

This clonotype was observed a handful of times. The chain combines TRBV30 with TRBJ2-2, with 12 bases that match TRBD2. This CDR3 comprises 18 residues. Germline CDR1 reads GTSNPN; CDR2 reads SVGIG (reference sequence). V dropped 0 bases and J dropped 4; count of bases not matched to a gene: 9. This CDR3 is CAWSVGLAGGPSTGELFF. The CDR3 coding sequence is TGTGCCTGGAGTGTAGGGCTAGCGGGAGGGCCGAGCACCGGGGAGCTGTTTTTT.

This clonotype was counted at least ten times. CDR3 protein: CSVEGGAYNEQFF. CDR3 coding DNA: TGCAGCGTTGAAGGGGGAGCCTACAATGAGCAGTTCTTC. V usage is TRBV29-1 and J usage is TRBJ2-1; TRBD2 might be the D (5 bases). The CDR3 covers 13 residues. Between the trimmed V and J ends, which lost 1 base and 2 bases, there was a span of 6 bases. From germline, CDR1 is SQVTM and CDR2 ANQGSEA.

In this sample, this clonotype turned up many times. The V and J genes are TRBV2 and TRBJ1-1; D may be TRBD1 (5 bases). This CDR3 spans 14 amino acids. The V end was cut by 7 bases, the J end by 0 bases, with 12 bases between. The germline V gene encodes CDR1 SNHLY and CDR2 FYNNEI. CDR3 amino acids: CASNKGPMNTEAFF. CDR3 coding DNA: TGTGCCAGCAATAAGGGACCGATGAACACTGAAGCTTTCTTT.

The chain joins TRBV28 to TRBJ2-7; TRBD2 might be the D (5 bases). V lost 3 bases and J lost 7, with 13 bases in between. This CDR3 has 13 amino acids. Per the germline V gene, CDR1 is MDHEN and CDR2 is SYDVKM. The CDR3 region has the DNA TGTGCCAGCAGTTTCTTCGAGGGCAGGGAGCAGTACTTC. It encodes CASSFFEGREQYF.

This clonotype was counted ten times or more. The chain recombines TRBV20-1 with TRBJ2-3, with 10 bases lining up with TRBD2. V trimming: 5 bases; J trimming: 6 bases; junction bases outside the gene matches: 8. This CDR3 region has 14 residues. CDR1 is DFQATT and CDR2 is SNEGSKA in the germline V gene (reference sequence). This CDR3 reads CSARLAGGGDTQYF. The CDR3 DNA reads as TGCAGTGCTCGACTAGCGGGCGGGGGGGATACGCAGTATTTT.

This chain uses TRBV28 with TRBJ2-7; D is tentatively TRBD1 or TRBD2 (5 bases each). V shed 11 bases and J shed 10 bases, with 21 bases lying between them. The CDR3 totals 12 residues. The germline V gene has CDR1 MDHEN and CDR2 SYDVKM. This chain's CDR3 is CAARDESRRQYF. The CDR3 DNA is TGTGCCGCCCGGGACGAAAGTAGGCGACAGTACTTC.

This clonotype was found many times. The V and J genes are TRBV15 and TRBJ2-3; 7 bases are shared with TRBD1. This CDR3 spans 16 amino acids. The germline V gene encodes CDR1 LNHNV and CDR2 YYDKDF (reference sequence). Losses at the gene ends were 3 bases for V and 0 bases for J; bases not matched to a gene: 6. The CDR3 nucleotides are TGTGCCACCAGCAGGCTCCGGGACAGCAGCACAGATACGCAGTATTTT. It encodes CATSRLRDSSTDTQYF.

This clonotype came up a few times. This chain uses TRBV25-1 with TRBJ2-7; 11 bases align to TRBD2. V shed 5 bases, J shed 5 bases, and the junction held 8 bases outside the gene matches. Per the germline V gene, CDR1 is MGHDK and CDR2 is SYGVNS. The CDR3 extends over 15 amino acids. CDR3 DNA sequence: TGTGCCAGCAGTCCAAAAAAGGGACTAGCGGACGAGCAGTACTTC. Its protein product is CASSPKKGLADEQYF.

In this sample, this clonotype turned up many times. The gene calls are TRBV14 and TRBJ1-2; perhaps TRBD1 as D (6 bases). The ends were cut back, 0 bases at V and 7 bases at J, with 15 bases in the middle. This CDR3 is built from 15 residues. The germline V gene encodes CDR1 SGHDN and CDR2 FVKESK. This chain's CDR3 is CASSQDWWDKLGYTF. DNA of the CDR3: TGTGCCAGCAGCCAAGATTGGTGGGACAAACTTGGCTACACCTTC.